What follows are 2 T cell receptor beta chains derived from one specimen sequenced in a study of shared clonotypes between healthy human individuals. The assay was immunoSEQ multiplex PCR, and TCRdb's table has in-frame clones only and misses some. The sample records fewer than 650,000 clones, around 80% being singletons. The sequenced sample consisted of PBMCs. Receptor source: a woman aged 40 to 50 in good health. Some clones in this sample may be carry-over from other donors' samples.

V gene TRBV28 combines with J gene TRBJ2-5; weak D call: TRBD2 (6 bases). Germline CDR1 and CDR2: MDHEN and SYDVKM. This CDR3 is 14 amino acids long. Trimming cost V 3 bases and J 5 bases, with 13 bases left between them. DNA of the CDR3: TGTGCCAGCAGTTTTTCGGGAGTGCGGGAGACCCAGTACTTC. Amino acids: CASSFSGVRETQYF.

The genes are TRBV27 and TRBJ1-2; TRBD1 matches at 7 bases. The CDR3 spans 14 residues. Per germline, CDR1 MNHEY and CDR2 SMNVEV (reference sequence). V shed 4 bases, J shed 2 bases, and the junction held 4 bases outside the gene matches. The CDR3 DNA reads TGTGCCAGCAGTTGGGGACAGTTCAACTATGGCTACACCTTC. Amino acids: CASSWGQFNYGYTF.